These 7 T cell receptor beta chains share one sample of origin, sequenced in a study of OX40 agonist ivuxolimab in advanced cancers. Measured with immunoSEQ multiplex PCR; TCRdb has only the in-frame clones, and not every one. The table lists 60,000 to 100,000 clones, 92% of them singletons. The specimen was CD4+ or CD8+ T cells sorted from blood, collected in a trial of the OX40 agonist ivuxolimab. The receptors stem from an adult with an advanced solid tumor such as melanoma, head and neck, liver or kidney cancer.

V is TRBV5-1 and J is TRBJ2-5, with 14 bases fitting TRBD2. Looked up from germline, CDR1 is SGHRS and CDR2 is YFSETQ. The CDR3 totals 18 residues. The V and J ends lost 2 bases and 1 base, in that order; junction bases with no gene match: 7. The DNA of the CDR3 is TGCGCCAGCAGCTTTCCGACTAGCGGGGGGGCCCTCCAAGAGACCCAGTACTTC. The encoded protein is CASSFPTSGGALQETQYF.

The chain carries TRBV19 and TRBJ2-7, with 9 positions matching TRBD1. The CDR3 spans 14 residues. From germline, CDR1 is LNHDA and CDR2 SQIVND (reference sequence). Trimming took 9 bases from V and 3 from J; bases not matched to a gene: 9. The CDR3 sequence is CASSPGQGIYEQYF. Written as DNA, the CDR3 is TGTGCCAGCTCTCCGGGACAGGGCATCTACGAGCAGTACTTC.

J is TRBJ2-5 and V is TRBV9; 7 nucleotides align to TRBD2. Germline-derived CDR1 and CDR2 are SGDLS and YYNGEE. CDR3 size: 14 residues. Unmatched junction bases numbered 8, after V lost 4 bases and J lost 5 bases. The CDR3 nucleotides are TGTGCCAGCAGCCCCCCAAAGCGGGGTGAGACCCAGTACTTC. This translates into CASSPPKRGETQYF.

This sequence joins TRBV5-8 and TRBJ2-1, with 12 bases lining up with TRBD2. The CDR3 is made up of 16 amino acids. Trimming removed 4 bases from V and 9 bases from J; junction bases left unmatched: 11. Germline lookup yields CDR1 SGHTS and CDR2 YDEGEE. The CDR3 sequence: CASSQASGGALGEQFF. In DNA form, the CDR3 reads TGTGCCAGCAGCCAAGCTAGCGGGGGGGCATTGGGTGAGCAGTTCTTC.

This clone was recorded a few times. The rearrangement joins TRBV5-4 to TRBJ2-7; the D call may be TRBD1 or TRBD2 (6 bases each). The CDR3 contains 15 residues. Germline V gene lookup returns CDR1 SGHNT and CDR2 YYREEE (reference sequence). Trimming left V 4 bases short and J 0 bases short, with 14 bases between. This CDR3 is CASSPRGGGSYEQYF. CDR3 coding DNA: TGTGCCAGCAGCCCTCGCGGAGGGGGCTCCTACGAGCAGTACTTC.

This chain joins TRBV9 and TRBJ1-1; D unclear. This CDR3 has 15 residues. V was shortened by 4 bases and J by 4 bases, with 17 bases between the two germline ends. CDR1 SGDLS and CDR2 YYNGEE come from the germline V gene. CDR3 coding DNA: TGTGCCAGCAGCCCCGGGTCTCTAGCGGGCACTGAAGCTTTCTTT. Residues: CASSPGSLAGTEAFF.

Only one count was recorded for this clone. This rearrangement joins TRBV5-6 to TRBJ1-3; 7 bases map to TRBD1. Trimming cost V 4 bases and J 5 bases; bases outside gene matches: 6. Germline V lookup: CDR1 SGHDT, CDR2 YYEEEE. The CDR3 has 14 amino acids. As DNA, the CDR3 is TGTGCCAGCAGCGTAACAGGGGCCCGAAACACCATATATTTT. This encodes CASSVTGARNTIYF.